This is a list of T cell receptor beta chains from one sample in a study of cytomegalovirus exposure and HLA in healthy donors. Measured with immunoSEQ multiplex PCR; TCRdb has only the in-frame clones, and not every one. The sample carries about 140,000 clones, 85% to 90% recorded once. The sample comprised PBMCs. These receptors all come from a woman between 18 and 29 years old in good health and CMV-seropositive. Both conserved end residues are part of each CDR3. The D gene is left open where the match is weak. Where a row states a size, it is once, few, many or the class of an expanded clone; other rows omit it.

cdr3_nt cdr3_aa d_call v_call clone_size j_call
TGTGCCAGCAGTGAAGTGGGACAGCTTAATGAAAAACTGTTTTTT CASSEVGQLNEKLFF TRBD1 TRBV6-1 . TRBJ1-4
TGCAGCGTTGGGAGGGTGGGGACGTCTAACTATGGCTACACCTTC CSVGRVGTSNYGYTF . TRBV29-1 . TRBJ1-2
TGTGCCAGCAGCCCAAGGGACAGTCAAGAGACCCAGTACTTC CASSPRDSQETQYF TRBD1 TRBV9 . TRBJ2-5
TGCAGCGTTGAATTAGGGAGAGGAGCAGAGACCCAGTACTTC CSVELGRGAETQYF . TRBV29-1 . TRBJ2-5
TGTGCCAGCAGCGGCGGGACAGCCTCTGGAAACACCATATATTTT CASSGGTASGNTIYF TRBD1 TRBV9 . TRBJ1-3
TGTGCCAGCACCTCGGGGAGGGTCTACACTGAAGCTTTCTTT CASTSGRVYTEAFF . TRBV7-2 . TRBJ1-1
TGTGCCAGCTCACCGTCCGGGAGGGGAAACCATGAGCAGTTCTTC CASSPSGRGNHEQFF TRBD2 TRBV18 . TRBJ2-1
TGTGCCAGCAGCCAACTATGGACTGAGAACACAGATACGCAGTATTTT CASSQLWTENTDTQYF . TRBV7-3 . TRBJ2-3
TGTGCCATCCGGGCGGCAGGGGGCTTTAATGAAAAACTGTTTTTT CAIRAAGGFNEKLFF TRBD1 TRBV10-3 . TRBJ1-4
TGTGCCAGCAGCGTAGTCGGGGATCGGGACATTCAGTACTTC CASSVVGDRDIQYF . TRBV9 . TRBJ2-4
TGTGCCAGCAGTTACTTCGGACAGGGGGGCACTGAAGCTTTCTTT CASSYFGQGGTEAFF TRBD1 TRBV6-5 . TRBJ1-1
TGCAGCGTTGAAGACCTGACAGGGATACTCTACAATGAGCAGTTCTTC CSVEDLTGILYNEQFF TRBD1 TRBV29-1 . TRBJ2-1
TGTGCCAGCAGTTTTCAAGGCGGGAGGAAATACGAGCAGTACTTC CASSFQGGRKYEQYF TRBD2 TRBV28 . TRBJ2-7
TGTGCCAGCAGCTTAATGGCGGACAATGAGCAGTTCTTC CASSLMADNEQFF . TRBV7-3 . TRBJ2-1
TGCGCCAGCAGGGGGACTTTTTCCTACGAGCAGTACTTC CASRGTFSYEQYF . TRBV5-1 . TRBJ2-7
TGTGCCAGCAGTGAATTGACTAGCGGGGGGAACGAGCAGTACTTC CASSELTSGGNEQYF TRBD2 TRBV2 once TRBJ2-7
TGTGCCAGCAGTCCCCGGGGAACCCACACTGAAGCTTTCTTT CASSPRGTHTEAFF . TRBV27 . TRBJ1-1
TGTGCCAGTAAAACCGTCGGTGAAGCTTTCTTT CASKTVGEAFF . TRBV19 . TRBJ1-1
TGTGCCAGCAGTCGGGACAGGGGATCCTACGAGCAGTACTTC CASSRDRGSYEQYF TRBD1 TRBV2 . TRBJ2-7
TGTGCCAGCAGTTACGAGCGGTTCGAGTTCTTC CASSYERFEFF . TRBV6-5 . TRBJ2-1
TGTGCCAGCAGTGAACTAGCGGGAGGGCCGGGAGAGACCCAGTACTTC CASSELAGGPGETQYF TRBD2 TRBV2 . TRBJ2-5